Shown below are 25 T cell receptor beta chains from a single sample sequenced in a study of beta chain features in type 1 diabetes. Sequenced material consisted of expressed TCRB transcripts (all of the isolated RNA was reverse transcribed). Measured with immunoSEQ multiplex PCR; TCRdb has only the in-frame clones, and not every one. This table has 600,000 to 700,000 clones, approximately 13% appearing once. Their antigens are not known. Study-wide results and caveats: Moderate yet significant TCRB CDR3 shortening was seen in Type 1 diabetes patients in all four CD4+ subsets.

The sequencing sample was made of naive CD4+ T cells from blood. All receptors derive from a man aged 25 to 40 with type 1 diabetes.

This clone turned up a few times. J is TRBJ2-5 and V is TRBV5-1; TRBD2 aligns across 7 bases. Germline CDR1 is SGHRS and CDR2 is YFSETQ. This CDR3 comprises 15 residues. The V segment lost 2 bases and the J segment 4 bases; nucleotides outside the gene matches: 8. This chain's CDR3 is CASSLPTSSGETQYF. The CDR3 DNA sequence: TGCGCCAGCAGCTTACCGACTAGCTCAGGAGAGACCCAGTACTTC.

The chain links TRBV9 to TRBJ2-5; perhaps TRBD1 as D (5 bases). V shed 3 bases and J shed 5 bases, with 14 bases lying between them. CDR1 is SGDLS and CDR2 is YYNGEE in the germline V gene. The CDR3 is made up of 14 amino acids. This chain's CDR3 is CASSAKQVGETQYF. The CDR3, as DNA: TGTGCCAGCAGCGCGAAACAGGTCGGGGAGACCCAGTACTTC.

For this clone: Other DNA sequences in this specimen translate into the identical CDR3. The chain combines TRBV7-9 with TRBJ1-5; 7 bases map to TRBD1. Germline CDR1 reads SEHNR; CDR2 reads FQNEAQ (reference sequence). This CDR3 spans 14 amino acids. V shed 4 bases, J shed 4 bases, and the junction held 4 bases outside the gene matches. DNA of the CDR3: TGTGCCAGCAGCTCGGGACAGCCTAATCAGCCCCAGCATTTT. Amino acids: CASSSGQPNQPQHF.

This clone was observed a few times. CDR3 region: CASSPGHRYGYTF. The CDR3 nucleotides read TGTGCCAGCAGCCCGGGACACCGCTATGGCTACACCTTC. This chain uses TRBV5-6 with TRBJ1-2; TRBD1 is a possible D gene (6 bases). Per germline, CDR1 SGHDT and CDR2 YYEEEE. Between the trimmed V and J ends, which lost 4 bases and 4 bases, there was a span of 11 bases. The CDR3 has 13 residues.

This clone has a handful of counts. The chain recombines TRBV29-1 with TRBJ1-4, with no clear D. There are 11 residues in the CDR3. Germline V gives CDR1 SQVTM, CDR2 ANQGSEA. V was pared by 6 bases and J by 5 bases, with 7 bases between. In nucleotides, the CDR3 is TGCAGCGTAGGCCTGAATGAAAAACTGTTTTTT. It is translated as CSVGLNEKLFF. Using reference TRBV29-1 and TRBJ1-4 for the parts outside the CDR3, the full variable domain is SAVISQKPSRDICQRGTSLTIQCQVDSQVTMMFWYRQQPGQSLTLIATANQGSEATYESGFVIDKFPISRPNLTFSTLTVSNMSPEDSSIYLCSVGLNEKLFFGSGTQLSVL.

V is TRBV7-2 and J is TRBJ2-7, with D uncertain. Germline-derived CDR1 and CDR2 are SGHTA and FQGNSA. The CDR3 covers 12 residues. Trimming left V 6 bases short and J 5 bases short, with 11 bases between. The CDR3 is CASSRIPDEQYF. The CDR3 DNA is TGTGCCAGCAGTCGGATCCCCGACGAGCAGTACTTC.

This clone was observed a handful of times. The genes are TRBV2 and TRBJ2-1, with D maybe TRBD1 (6 bases). The V end was cut by 8 bases, the J end by 6 bases, with 11 bases between. CDR1 is SNHLY, CDR2 FYNNEI, per germline. The CDR3 contains 12 residues. The CDR3 DNA is TGTGCCAGCTTTGGGACATCCAATGAGCAGTTCTTC. Translated, it gives CASFGTSNEQFF.

This clone was counted a few times. The J gene is TRBJ2-3, the V gene TRBV7-2; TRBD2 aligns across 14 bases. CDR1 is SGHTA, CDR2 FQGNSA, per germline. This CDR3 is 16 amino acids long. Trimming at V came to 8 bases and at J to 2 bases, leaving 6 bases not matched to a gene. CDR3 DNA: TGTGCCAGCCTAAGGACTAGCGGGGGGACCACAGATACGCAGTATTTT. Translating gives CASLRTSGGTTDTQYF.

The CDR3, as DNA: TGTGCCAGCAGTTACTTCTATAGCGGCAACGAGCAGTACTTC. Its translation is CASSYFYSGNEQYF. The rearrangement joins TRBV6-5 to TRBJ2-7; possibly TRBD2 for D (6 bases). Trimming took off 1 base at V and 5 bases at J, with 12 bases between the two ends. This CDR3 has 14 residues. Germline-derived CDR1 and CDR2 are MNHEY and SVGAGI.

The sample holds a few counts of this clone. The rearrangement joins TRBV27 to TRBJ1-5; TRBD1 agrees at 9 bases. CDR1 MNHEY and CDR2 SMNVEV come from the germline V gene (reference sequence). This CDR3 has 14 amino acids. The trim removed 5 bases at V and 7 bases at J, leaving 6 bases unmatched. The CDR3 reads CASSLQGAGQPQHF. For the CDR3, the DNA is TGTGCCAGCAGTCTACAGGGGGCAGGACAGCCCCAGCATTTT.

The genes are TRBV4-3 and TRBJ2-1, with a tentative D call TRBD1 (5 bases). Germline V gene lookup returns CDR1 LGHNA and CDR2 YSLEER. The V and J ends lost 1 base and 4 bases respectively, with 11 bases between them. This CDR3 spans 15 amino acids. The CDR3 sequence is CASSQVRADYNEQFF. The DNA of the CDR3 is TGCGCCAGCAGCCAAGTCAGGGCAGATTACAATGAGCAGTTCTTC.

CDR3 residues: CASSLYTGELFF. For the CDR3, the DNA is TGCGCCAGCAGCCTCTACACCGGGGAGCTGTTTTTT. The gene calls are TRBV4-3 and TRBJ2-2; D call uncertain. In germline, CDR1 is LGHNA, CDR2 YSLEER. With 4 bases removed from V and 3 bases from J, the gap between germline ends came to 3 bases. This CDR3 region has 12 residues.

The V and J genes are TRBV25-1 and TRBJ1-2; 11 bases align to TRBD1. CDR1 and CDR2 from the germline V gene are MGHDK and SYGVNS. The CDR3 has 16 residues. After removal of 3 bases from V and 4 bases from J, the junction contained 7 bases not matched to a gene. In DNA, the CDR3 is TGTGCCAGCAGTGATATTGGACAGGGGGCCGTCTATGGCTACACCTTC. Translating gives CASSDIGQGAVYGYTF.

This clone was seen only a few times. An end of the junction differs from the germline gene, which may be a read error. V is TRBV12-5 and J is TRBJ1-1; the D gene is possibly TRBD1 (5 bases). Germline V lookup: CDR1 LGHNT, CDR2 FRNRAP. This CDR3 has 14 residues. CDR3 nucleotides: TGTGCTAGTGTTTTGACAGTCATGAACACTGAAGCTTTCTTT. Translating gives CASVLTVMNTEAFF. The full variable domain, with the rest looked up from reference TRBV12-5 and TRBJ1-1, is DARVTQTPRHKVTEMGQEVTMRCQPILGHNTVFWYRQTMMQGLELLAYFRNRAPLDDSGMPKDRFSAEMPDATLATLKIQPSEPRDSAVYFCASVLTVMNTEAFFGQGTRLTVV.

The chain couples TRBV28 to TRBJ2-7, with D tentatively TRBD1 or TRBD2 (5 bases each). The CDR3 length is 13 residues. V lost 2 bases, J lost 1 base, and 6 bases lay in between. From germline, CDR1 is MDHEN and CDR2 SYDVKM. Here the CDR3 reads CASSLGGSYEQYF. CDR3 coding DNA: TGTGCCAGCAGTTTAGGGGGATCCTACGAGCAGTACTTC. The full variable domain, its missing parts supplied by reference TRBV28 and TRBJ2-7, is DVKVTQSSRYLVKRTGEKVFLECVQDMDHENMFWYRQDPGLGLRLIYFSYDVKMKEKGDIPEGYSVSREKKERFSLILESASTNQTSMYLCASSLGGSYEQYFGPGTRLTVT.

J is TRBJ1-3 and V is TRBV19; 7 bases line up with TRBD1. Trimming took 6 bases from V and 4 from J; bases not matched to a gene: 6. The germline V gene encodes CDR1 LNHDA and CDR2 SQIVND (reference sequence). This CDR3 comprises 14 residues. In nucleotides, the CDR3 is TGTGCCAGTAGCACGGGACAGAAAGGAAACACCATATATTTT. Translating gives CASSTGQKGNTIYF.

Only a few counts were recorded for this clone. Other DNA sequences from this sample encode an identical CDR3 as well. CDR3 protein: CASSLDRSNYGYTF. CDR3 in DNA: TGTGCCAGCAGCTTAGACAGGTCTAACTATGGCTACACCTTC. The chain uses TRBV7-2 and TRBJ1-2; D perhaps matches TRBD1 (5 bases). Germline V gene lookup returns CDR1 SGHTA and CDR2 FQGNSA. Trimming removed 1 base from V and 0 bases from J, with 6 bases in between. This CDR3 comprises 14 residues.

This clone has a handful of counts. V gene TRBV11-2 combines with J gene TRBJ1-2; possibly TRBD1 for D (5 bases). V lost 2 bases, J lost 4 bases, and 20 bases lay in between. The germline V gene encodes CDR1 SGHAT and CDR2 FQNNGV. CDR3 length: 17 amino acids. The CDR3 is CASSLSPGTSLTYGYTF. CDR3 DNA: TGTGCCAGCAGCTTATCCCCAGGGACCAGTTTAACCTATGGCTACACCTTC.

The chain links TRBV9 to TRBJ2-3; TRBD2 aligns across 7 bases. Germline-derived CDR1 and CDR2 are SGDLS and YYNGEE. After removal of 2 bases from V and 0 bases from J, the junction contained 12 bases not matched to a gene. This CDR3 spans 18 amino acids. CDR3 protein: CASSVRSSGSPSTDTQYF. CDR3 DNA sequence: TGTGCCAGCAGCGTTCGGTCTAGCGGTTCCCCTAGCACAGATACGCAGTATTTT.

The V and J genes are TRBV5-6 and TRBJ2-5; 9 bases fit TRBD2. There are 14 residues in the CDR3. Germline CDR1 reads SGHDT; CDR2 reads YYEEEE. V was clipped by 5 bases and J by 5 bases; unmatched bases: 7. Here the CDR3 reads CASSVGLAGETQYF. CDR3 bases: TGTGCCAGCAGTGTGGGGCTAGCGGGGGAGACCCAGTACTTC.

This chain uses TRBV5-1 with TRBJ2-3, with D possibly matching TRBD1 (6 bases). The germline V gene encodes CDR1 SGHRS and CDR2 YFSETQ. V lost 4 bases and J lost 6, with 15 bases in between. This CDR3 contains 14 residues. CDR3: CASSPGLGADTQYF. The CDR3 bases are TGCGCCAGCAGCCCGGGATTGGGGGCGGATACGCAGTATTTT. The full variable domain, rest sourced from reference TRBV5-1 and TRBJ2-3, is KAGVTQTPRYLIKTRGQQVTLSCSPISGHRSVSWYQQTPGQGLQFLFEYFSETQRNKGNFPGRFSGRQFSNSRSEMNVSTLELGDSALYLCASSPGLGADTQYFGPGTRLTVL.

The chain recombines TRBV9 with TRBJ1-3; D is unclear. V was cut by 0 bases and J by 8 bases, with 12 bases left in between. The CDR3 sequence is 14 residues long. CDR1 SGDLS and CDR2 YYNGEE come from the germline V gene. The CDR3 here is CASSVAPRVDTIYF. The CDR3 DNA reads as TGTGCCAGCAGCGTAGCTCCGAGGGTTGACACCATATATTTT.

This clone has more than one count but fewer than ten. This chain links TRBV27 with TRBJ1-2, with D perhaps matching TRBD1 (6 bases). Germline CDR1 MNHEY, CDR2 SMNVEV (reference sequence). V was pared by 5 bases and J by 2 bases, with 9 bases between. The CDR3 is 13 amino acids. This chain's CDR3 is CASSTGTNYGYTF. CDR3 nucleotides: TGTGCCAGCAGTACCGGGACAAACTATGGCTACACCTTC.

This clone showed up just a few times. This chain connects TRBV5-6 to TRBJ1-5; D unresolved. The germline V and J ends were trimmed by 0 bases and 6 bases, with 13 bases remaining between them. This CDR3 region has 15 residues. Germline CDR1 SGHDT, CDR2 YYEEEE. The DNA for the CDR3 is TGTGCCAGCAGCTTGGGGGCCAGAATTGGTCAGCCCCAGCATTTT. Translated, it gives CASSLGARIGQPQHF. The whole variable domain, filled in from reference TRBV5-6 and TRBJ1-5, reads DAGVTQSPTHLIKTRGQQVTLRCSPKSGHDTVSWYQQALGQGPQFIFQYYEEEERQRGNFPDRFSGHQFPNYSSELNVNALLLGDSALYLCASSLGARIGQPQHFGDGTRLSIL.

The sample holds a few counts of this clone. This chain joins TRBV9 and TRBJ2-2; the match to TRBD2 covers 11 bases. Germline loops: CDR1 SGDLS, CDR2 YYNGEE. The CDR3 sequence is 17 residues long. The V gene end was trimmed by 3 bases and the J gene end by 4 bases; junction bases not matched to a gene: 8. The CDR3 spells CASSGALLAGATGELFF. In DNA, the CDR3 is TGTGCCAGCAGCGGAGCCCTACTAGCGGGGGCCACCGGGGAGCTGTTTTTT.